This record covers a single T cell receptor beta chain. Its antigen is not identified. Both 60 Vbeta primers and 13 Jbeta primers went into the PCR. The method was immunoSEQ multiplex PCR; TCRdb's version includes in-frame clones alone and lacks a portion of them. The table lists 120,000 to 150,000 clones, around 75% of them singletons. This sample is part of a study of cytomegalovirus exposure and HLA in healthy donors. Broader study findings: Fewer N-insertions (relative to the roughly 660-donor mean) were reportedly seen in an Asian-associated ancestry cluster in a later analysis. Among TCR beta chains of equal frequency, HLA-associated ones were more clonally expanded in a later analysis. CMV antigen specificity of a few CMV-associated chains was confirmed in vitro.

With V trimmed by 0 bases and J by 3 bases, 7 bases remained unmatched. Germline V lookup: CDR1 SGHVS, CDR2 FNYEAQ. The CDR3 loop spans 16 amino acids. The sequenced sample was PBMCs. The TCR was taken from a woman aged 40 to 55 in good health and CMV-seronegative. V is TRBV7-6 and J is TRBJ2-5; the match to TRBD1 covers 7 bases. CDR3 sequence: CASSLAPGQPKETQYF. The CDR3 DNA reads as TGTGCCAGCAGCTTAGCTCCGGGACAGCCAAAAGAGACCCAGTACTTC.